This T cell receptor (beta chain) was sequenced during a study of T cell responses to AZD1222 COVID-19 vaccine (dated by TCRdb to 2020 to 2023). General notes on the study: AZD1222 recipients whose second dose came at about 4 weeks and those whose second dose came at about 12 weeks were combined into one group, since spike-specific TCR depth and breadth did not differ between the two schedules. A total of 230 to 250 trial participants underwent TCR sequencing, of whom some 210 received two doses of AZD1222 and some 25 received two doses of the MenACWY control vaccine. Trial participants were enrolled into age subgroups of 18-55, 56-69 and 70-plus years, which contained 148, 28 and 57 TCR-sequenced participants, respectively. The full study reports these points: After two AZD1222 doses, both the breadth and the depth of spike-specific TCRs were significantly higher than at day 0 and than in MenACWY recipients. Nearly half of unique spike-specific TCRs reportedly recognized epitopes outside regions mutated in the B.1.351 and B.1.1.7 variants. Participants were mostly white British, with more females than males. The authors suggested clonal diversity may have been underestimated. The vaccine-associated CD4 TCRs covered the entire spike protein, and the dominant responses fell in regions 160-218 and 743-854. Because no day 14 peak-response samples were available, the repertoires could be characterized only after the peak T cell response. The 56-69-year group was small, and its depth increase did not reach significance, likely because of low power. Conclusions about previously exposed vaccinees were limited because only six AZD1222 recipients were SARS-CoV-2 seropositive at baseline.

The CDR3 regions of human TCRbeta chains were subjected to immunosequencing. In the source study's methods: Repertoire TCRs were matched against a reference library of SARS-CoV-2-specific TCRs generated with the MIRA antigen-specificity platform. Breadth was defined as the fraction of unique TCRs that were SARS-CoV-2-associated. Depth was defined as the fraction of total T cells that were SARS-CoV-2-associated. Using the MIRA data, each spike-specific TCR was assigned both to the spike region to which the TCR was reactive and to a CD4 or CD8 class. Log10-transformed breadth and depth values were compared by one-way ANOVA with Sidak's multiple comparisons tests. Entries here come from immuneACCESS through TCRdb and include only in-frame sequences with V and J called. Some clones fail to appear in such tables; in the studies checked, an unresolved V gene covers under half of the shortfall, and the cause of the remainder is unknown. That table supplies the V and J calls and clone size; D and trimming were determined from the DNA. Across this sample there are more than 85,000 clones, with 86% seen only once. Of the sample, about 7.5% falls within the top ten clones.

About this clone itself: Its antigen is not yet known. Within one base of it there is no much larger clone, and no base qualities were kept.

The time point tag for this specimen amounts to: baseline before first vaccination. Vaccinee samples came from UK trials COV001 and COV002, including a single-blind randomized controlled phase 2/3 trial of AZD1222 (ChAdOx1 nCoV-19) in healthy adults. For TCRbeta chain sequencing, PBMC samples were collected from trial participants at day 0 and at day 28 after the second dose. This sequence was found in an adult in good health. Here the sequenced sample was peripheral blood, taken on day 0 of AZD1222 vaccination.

The CDR3 has the sequence CASSQTADSGNTIYF. The nucleotide sequence is TGCGCCAGCAGCCAAACAGCGGACTCTGGAAACACCATATATTTT. The sequence links TRBV4-3 to TRBJ1-3; no D gene call is confident. The CDR3 sequence holds 15 residues, the cysteine and phenylalanine included. Only the CDR3 DNA is retained, 45 bases long and in frame from the first base. As encoded in the germline V gene, CDR1 is LGHNA while CDR2 is YSLEER. Trimming takes 2 bases from V and 0 bases from J, and the germline ends sit 8 bases apart.